This record covers a single T cell receptor beta chain. What antigen it recognizes has not been identified. No much larger clone exists at a distance of one base, and base qualities are not known. RNA was extracted using the RNeasy kit, and about 0.5 to 1 ug of the RNA was reverse transcribed with random hexamers. The immunoSEQ multiplex PCR assay, which covers 54 Vbeta and 13 Jbeta segments, was used to amplify TCR beta CDR3 regions. PCR amplification bias was corrected by using a synthetic template baseline for primer optimization and computational correction. Concerning the study's data processing: Reads were annotated to V, D and J genes according to IMGT and were analyzed with immunoSEQ Analyzer, with only productive sequences retained. Clonality was computed as one minus Shannon entropy normalized by log2 of the number of productive unique sequences. Public and private clones were assessed among the 100 most prevalent clones of each patient and control. A clone was defined as Susac-specific if it was absent from the healthy and MS cohorts, from 1052 published viral clones and from other ImmuneACCESS disease sequences. TCRdb ran its own pipeline on the public reads, namely fastp trimming at Q25 and MiXCR clone calling, and kept in-frame beta chains. Entries are consolidated by CDR3 protein sequence, retaining the most common genes and DNA. The V and J calls were not made by the authors but by TCRdb's processing. The table for this sample lists under 250,000 distinct CDR3 sequences; 93% of them were counted only once. The top ten clones comprise around 0.07% of the sample.

High-throughput TCR beta sequencing profiled peripheral blood CD8+ and CD4+ T cells from healthy donors, Susac syndrome patients and multiple sclerosis patients. Multiple sclerosis controls were treatment-naive patients with stable or active relapsing-remitting disease fulfilling revised McDonald criteria. CD8+ TEMRA cells were enriched by FACS, while bulk CD8+ and CD4+ T cells were purified by magnetic negative isolation. Blood was drawn into EDTA tubes, processed within 24 hours, and PBMCs were isolated by density gradient centrifugation. PBMCs intended for TCR sequencing were frozen in liquid nitrogen and were later thawed in a 37 degrees C water bath. A purity of at least 90% was achieved for sorted or isolated CD4+, CD8+ and CD8+ TEMRA cells. Sequences MDHEN (CDR1) and SYDVKM (CDR2) are obtained from the germline V gene. V is pared back by 2 bases and J by 3 bases, with 14 bases lying between the germline termini. The CDR3 contains 16 residues, cysteine and phenylalanine counted. CDR3 DNA only is kept here, 48 bases in frame from base 1.

This sample was taken from a study of CD8 T cells in Susac syndrome (dated by TCRdb to about 2019). In terms of the full investigation: Whether CD8+ T cell activation and differentiation in Susac syndrome was antigen driven was tested using repertoire sequencing. The investigation overall reported the following: The number of individuals in the TCR sequencing and HLA analysis was acknowledged as relatively small.

This TCR derives from a human donor with multiple sclerosis. The chain employs TRBV28 and TRBJ1-5; TRBD1 could be the D gene, as 6 bases match. The sequencing input was CD4+ T cells from PBMCs. The CDR3: CASSLSRGLNNQPQHF. The sequenced DNA: TGTGCCAGCAGTTTAAGCAGGGGCCTTAACAATCAGCCCCAGCATTTT.